This TCR beta chain originates from a study of T cells in Graves' hyperthyroidism and ophthalmopathy. General study findings and limits: Blood also held most thyroid clonotypes expanded beyond 0.001.

TCR beta CDR3 regions were amplified from RNA. The HTBI set primed first-round TCR CDR3 RT-PCR. MiXCR, applied by TCRdb to the multiplex PCR reads, yields one record per CDR3 protein. The sample yields hundreds of thousands of distinct CDR3 sequences, over 10% seen once. The hyperthyroidism patients had all been newly diagnosed, and their disease duration was under 2 months. Their ages ranged from 18 to 65 years. Note on this clonotype: The antigen is undetermined.

Trimming pared 3 bases from V and 6 bases from J, leaving 15 bases between. CDR3 length: 15 residues. The V gene's germline CDR1 is MGHDK and CDR2 SYGVNS. The sequencing sample was made of blood. J is TRBJ2-1 and V is TRBV25-1; D is uncertain. This sequence was found in a woman under 30 with Graves' hyperthyroidism. The CDR3 sequence is CASSDSQPAGNEQFF. The DNA of the CDR3 is TGTGCCAGCAGTGACTCTCAACCAGCTGGCAATGAGCAGTTCTTC.